One and the same sample provided the 31 T cell receptor beta chains below, sequenced in a study of PD-1 blockade in mismatch repair-deficient tumors. Generated by immunoSEQ multiplex PCR, the TCRdb table keeps only in-frame clones and is missing some. The sample includes 49,000 or so clones, 65% to 85% of them seen just once. Here the sequenced sample was peripheral blood, taken approximately 18 weeks after starting pembrolizumab. These TCRs come from an adult with mismatch repair-deficient cancer.

The rearrangement links TRBV19 to TRBJ1-3; D gene uncertain. The CDR3 has 14 residues. CDR1 and CDR2 from the germline V gene are LNHDA and SQIVND (reference sequence). Trimming pared 10 bases from V and 0 bases from J, leaving 13 bases between. CDR3 sequence: CATQDRSSGNTIYF. CDR3 nucleotide sequence: TGTGCCACCCAGGACCGCAGCTCTGGAAACACCATATATTTT.

V and J are TRBV10-3 and TRBJ2-1; 8 nucleotides align to TRBD2. CDR1 ENHRY and CDR2 SYGVKD come from the germline V gene. V trimming: 7 bases; J trimming: 6 bases; junction bases outside the gene matches: 11. There are 15 residues in the CDR3. CDR3 region: CAINLGTSGSNEQFF. For the CDR3, the DNA is TGTGCCATCAACCTGGGAACTAGCGGATCCAATGAGCAGTTCTTC.

The V call is TRBV18, the J call TRBJ1-1, with no clear D. V lost 2 bases to trimming and J lost 6 bases, with 28 bases between them. This CDR3 region has 19 residues. Per germline, CDR1 KGHSH and CDR2 LQKENI. CDR3 DNA sequence: TGTGCCAGCTCACCAACTAATGGCTTAGTGGGAGCGGGATATGCTGAAGCTTTCTTT. This codes for CASSPTNGLVGAGYAEAFF. The variable domain in full, with the rest retrieved from reference TRBV18 and TRBJ1-1, is NAGVMQNPRHLVRRRGQEARLRCSPMKGHSHVYWYRQLPEEGLKFMVYLQKENIIDESGMPKERFSAEFPKEGPSILRIQQVVRGDSAAYFCASSPTNGLVGAGYAEAFFGQGTRLTVV.

CDR3 bases: TGTGCCAGCAGTCGGGCAGAGACCCAGTACTTC. Translating it yields CASSRAETQYF. The chain links TRBV7-8 to TRBJ2-5; D not certain. The V gene lost 6 bases and the J gene lost 4 bases, with 6 bases spanning the gap. There are 11 residues in the CDR3. CDR1 and CDR2 (germline): SGHVS, FQNEAQ.

The V gene is TRBV6-5, the J gene TRBJ1-5; TRBD1 matches at 7 bases. Looked up from germline, CDR1 is MNHEY and CDR2 is SVGAGI. V lost 6 bases to trimming and J lost 6 bases; unmatched junction nucleotides: 5. This CDR3 contains 13 residues. The CDR3: CASRPTGRQPQHF. The CDR3 nucleotides are TGTGCCAGCAGACCGACAGGGCGTCAGCCCCAGCATTTT.

The rearrangement joins TRBV5-1 to TRBJ2-4; D uncertain. Trimming took 1 base from V and 10 from J, leaving 12 bases between them. Germline V lookup: CDR1 SGHRS, CDR2 YFSETQ. This CDR3 has 13 amino acids. The CDR3 loop reads CASSLQDGRIQYF. For the CDR3, the DNA is TGCGCCAGCAGCTTGCAGGACGGAAGAATTCAGTACTTC.

The CDR3 DNA sequence: TGTGCCACCCAAGGGACTAGGTCACCCGGGGAGCTGTTTTTT. It is translated as CATQGTRSPGELFF. The chain uses TRBV7-8 and TRBJ2-2; 8 bases fit TRBD2. J gave up 6 bases and V 10 bases, and 10 bases lay outside the gene matches. The CDR3 spans 14 residues. CDR1 SGHVS and CDR2 FQNEAQ come from the germline V gene.

V and J are TRBV18 and TRBJ2-7; 9 nucleotides match TRBD1. CDR1 is KGHSH, CDR2 LQKENI, per germline. This CDR3 has 15 amino acids. V lost 3 bases and J lost 5; bases outside the gene matches: 8. This chain's CDR3 is CASSPGTGTNHEQYF. DNA for the CDR3: TGTGCCAGCTCACCCGGGACAGGGACTAATCACGAGCAGTACTTC.

The chain combines TRBV29-1 with TRBJ2-6; D is ambiguous. V lost 4 bases and J lost 0, with 10 bases in between. Germline V gene lookup returns CDR1 SQVTM and CDR2 ANQGSEA. The CDR3 is 15 residues long. In DNA, the CDR3 is TGCAGCGTTGGGGCACGGAGCTCTGGGGCCAACGTCCTGACTTTC. Translating it yields CSVGARSSGANVLTF.

The J gene is TRBJ1-1, the V gene TRBV11-3, with D unresolved. The CDR3 contains 13 residues. Germline-derived CDR1 and CDR2 are SGHNT and YENEEA. The ends were cut back, 8 bases at V and 9 bases at J, with 19 bases in the middle. This CDR3 is CASGFGRLDKAFF. Written as DNA, the CDR3 is TGTGCCAGCGGGTTTGGGCGCCTAGATAAAGCTTTCTTT.

This clone turned up a few times. This sequence joins TRBV4-2 and TRBJ2-7; D call uncertain. Per the germline V gene, CDR1 is LGHNA and CDR2 is YNFKEQ. V gave up 0 bases and J gave up 3 bases, with 0 bases separating them. The CDR3 loop spans 11 amino acids. The CDR3 sequence is CASSQDYEQYF. The CDR3 DNA sequence: TGTGCCAGCAGCCAAGACTACGAGCAGTACTTC.

In its sample, this clone was seen once. V gene TRBV6-1 combines with J gene TRBJ1-2; D call uncertain. The CDR3 extends over 14 amino acids. CDR1 and CDR2 (germline): MNHNS, SASEGT. Trimming stripped 4 bases from V and 2 bases from J, with 11 bases between. The CDR3 coding sequence is TGTGCCAGCAGTGTTCCGGGCGACAACTATGGCTACACCTTC. It encodes CASSVPGDNYGYTF.

Turning to this clone: One end of the junction is discordant with germline, which a read error may explain. The chain has TRBV5-1 and TRBJ1-1; D gene uncertain. The germline V gene encodes CDR1 SGHRS and CDR2 YFSETQ. The CDR3 sequence is 16 residues long. The CDR3 is CASSSDKINMNTETFF. The CDR3 bases are TGCGCCAGCAGCTCTGACAAGATTAACATGAACACTGAAACTTTCTTT.

This rearrangement joins TRBV5-5 to TRBJ1-2; TRBD1 is a possible D gene (5 bases). Germline lookup yields CDR1 SGHKS and CDR2 YYEKEE (reference sequence). V lost 6 bases to trimming and J lost 4 bases, with 13 bases between them. The CDR3 contains 13 residues. CDR3 region: CASTYGGGYGYTF. CDR3 bases: TGTGCCAGCACATACGGGGGTGGCTATGGCTACACCTTC. Based on the CDR3 plus reference TRBV5-5 and TRBJ1-2, the full variable domain is DAGVTQSPTHLIKTRGQQVTLRCSPISGHKSVSWYQQVLGQGPQFIFQYYEKEERGRGNFPDRFSARQFPNYSSELNVNALLLGDSALYLCASTYGGGYGYTFGSGTRLTVV.

The CDR3 region is CASSSQGPRGTGGYTF. CDR3 coding DNA: TGTGCCAGCAGCTCCCAGGGCCCACGAGGGACCGGTGGCTACACCTTC. The chain links TRBV11-2 to TRBJ1-2, with D maybe TRBD1 (5 bases). This CDR3 is 16 amino acids long. Germline assignment: CDR1 SGHAT and CDR2 FQNNGV. Trimming cost V 4 bases and J 7 bases, with 22 bases left between them.

V is TRBV5-4 and J is TRBJ2-7, with 9 bases identical to TRBD2. Losses at the gene ends were 4 bases for V and 2 bases for J; bases not matched to a gene: 10. This CDR3 region has 16 residues. Germline lookup yields CDR1 SGHNT and CDR2 YYREEE (reference sequence). The CDR3 coding sequence is TGTGCCAGCAGCAGAGGGGGACTAGCAGTTGCCTACGAGCAGTACTTC. Translation gives CASSRGGLAVAYEQYF.

The chain recombines TRBV2 with TRBJ2-2, with 12 bases fitting TRBD2. J gave up 7 bases and V 2 bases, and 8 bases lay outside the gene matches. Germline V gene sequence: CDR1 SNHLY, CDR2 FYNNEI. This CDR3 is 17 amino acids long. The CDR3 DNA is TGTGCCAGCAGTGAACCGGCTAGCGGGAGGGCCAGCGGGGAGCTGTTTTTT. It specifies CASSEPASGRASGELFF.

The rearrangement links TRBV5-1 to TRBJ2-2; TRBD1 or TRBD2 may be the D gene (5 bases each). This CDR3 has 16 amino acids. Germline CDR1 reads SGHRS; CDR2 reads YFSETQ. V lost 0 bases and J lost 5, with 14 bases in between. The CDR3 coding sequence is TGCGCCAGCAGCTTGGGAGGGGCCGGAGGAACCGGGGAGCTGTTTTTT. Protein: CASSLGGAGGTGELFF.

The chain carries TRBV15 and TRBJ2-7, with D perhaps TRBD2 (6 bases). The CDR3 length is 15 residues. V lost 2 bases, J lost 3 bases, and 14 bases lay in between. Germline V CDR1 and CDR2: LNHNV, YYDKDF (reference sequence). DNA of the CDR3: TGTGCCACCAGCAGAACCAGAGGACTATTCTACGAGCAGTACTTC. Translated: CATSRTRGLFYEQYF. Full variable domain (remainder filled in from reference TRBV15 and TRBJ2-7): DAMVIQNPRYQVTQFGKPVTLSCSQTLNHNVMYWYQQKSSQAPKLLFHYYDKDFNNEADTPDNFQSRRPNTSFCFLDIRSPGLGDTAMYLCATSRTRGLFYEQYFGPGTRLTVT.

On this clone itself: At the DNA level, this CDR3 is encoded by other sequences in the same sample as well. The rearrangement joins TRBV30 to TRBJ2-1; TRBD1 is a possible D gene (6 bases). Between the trimmed V and J ends, which lost 0 bases and 6 bases, there was a span of 6 bases. There are 12 residues in the CDR3. In germline, CDR1 is GTSNPN, CDR2 SVGIG (reference sequence). CDR3 region: CAWSVQGNEQFF. CDR3 in DNA: TGTGCCTGGAGTGTACAGGGCAATGAGCAGTTCTTC.

The gene calls are TRBV5-5 and TRBJ2-7, with 8 bases identical to TRBD2. V lost 0 bases, J lost 0 bases, and 2 bases stayed unmatched. Germline CDR1 reads SGHKS; CDR2 reads YYEKEE (reference sequence). There are 15 residues in the CDR3. The CDR3 DNA reads as TGTGCCAGCAGCTTGGAGACTAGCGACTCCTACGAGCAGTACTTC. Its protein product is CASSLETSDSYEQYF. Using reference TRBV5-5 and TRBJ2-7 for the parts outside the CDR3, the full variable domain is DAGVTQSPTHLIKTRGQQVTLRCSPISGHKSVSWYQQVLGQGPQFIFQYYEKEERGRGNFPDRFSARQFPNYSSELNVNALLLGDSALYLCASSLETSDSYEQYFGPGTRLTVT.

The rearrangement joins TRBV10-2 to TRBJ2-3; D not resolved. V dropped 3 bases and J dropped 6 bases, with 13 bases sitting between them. Germline CDR1 reads WSHSY; CDR2 reads SAAADI. CDR3 length equals 14 residues. The CDR3 region is CASSESRTRDTQYF. The CDR3 nucleotides read TGCGCCAGCAGTGAATCCAGGACGAGGGATACGCAGTATTTT.

The chain links TRBV7-9 to TRBJ2-2; D may correspond to TRBD1 or TRBD2 (5 bases each). The CDR3 contains 15 residues. Between the trimmed V and J ends, which lost 3 bases and 6 bases, there was a span of 14 bases. Per germline, CDR1 SEHNR and CDR2 FQNEAQ (reference sequence). The CDR3 loop reads CASSFGTMASGELFF. DNA of the CDR3: TGTGCCAGCAGCTTCGGGACCATGGCGTCCGGGGAGCTGTTTTTT.

The gene calls are TRBV7-3 and TRBJ2-1, with TRBD1 matching over 7 bases. The CDR3 contains 15 residues. Germline V gene sequence: CDR1 SGHTA, CDR2 FQGTGA. The J segment lost 2 bases and the V segment lost 1 base, leaving 2 bases of the junction unmatched. This CDR3 is CASSLNRGTYNEQFF. Here the CDR3 DNA reads TGTGCCAGCAGCTTAAACAGGGGCACCTACAATGAGCAGTTCTTC.

The V call is TRBV6-6, the J call TRBJ2-1; D ambiguous. The germline V gene encodes CDR1 MNHNY and CDR2 SVGAGI (reference sequence). The CDR3 loop spans 12 amino acids. V was pared by 5 bases and J by 7 bases, with 9 bases between. CDR3 in DNA: TGTGCCAGCAGTCGGACCGTTAATGAGCAGTTCTTC. Translation gives CASSRTVNEQFF.

V and J are TRBV4-1 and TRBJ2-2; 9 bases line up with TRBD2. Trimming took 3 bases from V and 4 from J; bases not matched to a gene: 6. CDR3 length: 16 residues. Germline V CDR1 and CDR2: MGHRA, YSYEKL. The CDR3 nucleotides read TGCGCCAGCAGCCACGGACTAGCGCGGAGCACCGGGGAGCTGTTTTTT. It yields the protein CASSHGLARSTGELFF.

This chain links TRBV4-1 with TRBJ1-2; D possibly corresponds to TRBD1 (5 bases). The CDR3 is 15 residues long. The V and J ends lost 0 bases and 7 bases respectively, with 15 bases between them. Per germline, CDR1 MGHRA and CDR2 YSYEKL. The CDR3 sequence: CASSQDGTAMSGYTF. The CDR3 nucleotides are TGCGCCAGCAGCCAAGATGGGACGGCTATGAGTGGCTACACCTTC.

The chain is built from TRBV27 and TRBJ1-3, with D maybe TRBD1 (5 bases). This CDR3 comprises 13 residues. V lost 5 bases and J lost 7, with 12 bases in between. The germline V gene has CDR1 MNHEY and CDR2 SMNVEV (reference sequence). CDR3 in amino acids: CASSPGGGNTIYF. In DNA, the CDR3 is TGTGCCAGCAGTCCCGGGGGAGGGAACACCATATATTTT.

The chain is built from TRBV28 and TRBJ1-5; 7 nucleotides align to TRBD1. This CDR3 contains 15 residues. Germline CDR1 MDHEN, CDR2 SYDVKM. With 6 bases clipped from V and 6 bases from J, the junction kept 11 bases outside the gene matches. This chain's CDR3 is CASRSTGEGVQPQHF. In nucleotides, the CDR3 is TGTGCCAGCAGGAGTACAGGGGAAGGGGTTCAGCCCCAGCATTTT.

This clone appeared a single time. CDR3 region: CASSSLAGEETQYF. The CDR3 coding sequence is TGTGCCAGCAGTTCGCTAGCGGGAGAAGAGACCCAGTACTTC. The V and J genes are TRBV14 and TRBJ2-5, with 10 bases identical to TRBD2. V shed 6 bases, J shed 3 bases, and the junction held 4 bases outside the gene matches. Germline V gene lookup returns CDR1 SGHDN and CDR2 FVKESK. CDR3 size: 14 residues.

The CDR3 spells CASMGGSSITGELFF. The CDR3 region has the DNA TGTGCCAGTATGGGAGGTAGCAGTATTACCGGGGAGCTGTTTTTT. V and J are TRBV19 and TRBJ2-2, with TRBD2 as a possible D gene (6 bases). The CDR3 length is 15 residues. CDR1 and CDR2 (germline): LNHDA, SQIVND (reference sequence). V was trimmed by 7 bases and J by 5 bases, leaving 17 bases between them.